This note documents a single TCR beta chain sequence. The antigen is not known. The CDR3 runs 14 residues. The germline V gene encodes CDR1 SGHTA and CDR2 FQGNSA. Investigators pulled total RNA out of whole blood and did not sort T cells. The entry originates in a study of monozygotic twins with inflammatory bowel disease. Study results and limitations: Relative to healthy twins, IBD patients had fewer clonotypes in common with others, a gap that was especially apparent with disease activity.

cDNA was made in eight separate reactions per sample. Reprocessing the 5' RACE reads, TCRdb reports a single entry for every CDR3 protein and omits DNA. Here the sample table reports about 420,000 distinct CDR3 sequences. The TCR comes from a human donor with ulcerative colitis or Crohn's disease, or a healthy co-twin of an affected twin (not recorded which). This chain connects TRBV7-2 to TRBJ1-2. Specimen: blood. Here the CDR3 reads CASSPEGNNYGYTF. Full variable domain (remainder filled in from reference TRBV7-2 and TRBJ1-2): GAGVSQSPSNKVTEKGKDVELRCDPISGHTALYWYRQSLGQGLEFLIYFQGNSAPDKSGLPSDRFSAERTGGSVSTLTIQRTQQEDSAVYLCASSPEGNNYGYTFGSGTRLTVV.